The entry below gives a single T cell receptor beta chain sequence along with its context. Its antigen is unknown. These data belong to a study of vaccination and CD4 T cells after COVID-19. General study points: Detection of a median around 86% of reactive clones in convalescent patients was confined to the period after vaccination.

Germline-derived CDR1 and CDR2 are LNHDA and SQIVND (reference sequence). The CDR3 contains 15 residues. J was trimmed by 4 bases and V by 5 bases; bases with no gene match: 10. The treatment here: approximately 10-day PBMC culture with coronavirus spike peptide pools or control peptides (ViraFEST assay). Sequence data for DNA of cultured CD4+ T cells were generated by the Oncomine TCR Beta short-read assay. TCRdb re-called the PCR reads through MiXCR, storing one row per CDR3 protein. The table has some 15,000 distinct CDR3 sequences, around 53% seen once. The rearrangement links TRBV19 to TRBJ1-2, with 7 nucleotides matching TRBD1. Sequencing used CD4+ T cells from blood, cultured in vitro. The receptor was isolated from a human donor who had recovered from COVID-19. CDR3 coding DNA: TGTGCCAGTAGTGGAAACAGGGGTTTGGGCTATGGCTACACCTTC. Encoded protein: CASSGNRGLGYGYTF.